This T cell receptor (beta chain) was obtained from a study of blood T cells in healthy people across ages. Study-wide points: Older age went with lower TCR beta diversity per million T cells, in a roughly linear way.

Trimming pared 1 base from V and 1 base from J, leaving 10 bases between. Germline CDR1 reads SGHTA; CDR2 reads FQGNSA. The CDR3 is 15 residues long. This clonotype was counted a single time. The antigen is undetermined. A J-beta primer mix and a sample-barcoded 5' primer were used in a second PCR of roughly 6 to 11 cycles. CDR3-containing paired-end reads numbering at least 2.5 million came from each sample. MiXCR, run by TCRdb on the 5' RACE reads, gives a single entry per CDR3 protein. The profile shows more than 1,000,000 distinct CDR3 sequences, about 25% of them singletons. The data also belong to a second study, concerning T cells of mothers and their children. That paper states: Roughly 2.8 million TCR beta reads per child versus over 10 million per mother. The overlap seen between related mothers and children slightly exceeded that of unrelated pairs, though not significantly.

The sequenced sample consisted of blood. The chain is built from TRBV7-2 and TRBJ1-1; D unclear. The origin of this receptor is a girl aged 2-10 years in good health. CDR3 in DNA: TGTGCCAGCAGCTTAGGCGCGGCCGGGAACACTGAAGCTTTCTTT. Translated: CASSLGAAGNTEAFF.